These T cell receptor beta chains were read from a single sample in a study of cytomegalovirus exposure and HLA in healthy donors. Measured with immunoSEQ multiplex PCR; TCRdb has only the in-frame clones, and not every one. The data hold about 150,000 clones, with roughly 70% observed a single time. Material for sequencing was PBMCs. The receptors come from a male donor in good health and CMV-seronegative. Each CDR3 is given without its conserved first and last residue. The D gene is left open where the match is weak. Expanded clones are given a class, and other clones once, few, many or no size at all.

size | J | V | D | CDR3
- | TRBJ1-2 | TRBV7-9 | - | SSSQQVANYGYT
- | TRBJ1-4 | TRBV19 | TRBD1 | ASSSGQGNEKLF
few | TRBJ2-5 | TRBV29-1 | TRBD1 | TGQGMGSQETQY
- | TRBJ1-2 | TRBV29-1 | - | STEENYGYT
- | TRBJ2-1 | TRBV5-1 | TRBD1 | ASSKLGQGSINEQF
few | TRBJ2-7 | TRBV10-3 | - | AISESGRGAGYEQY
- | TRBJ1-1 | TRBV28 | - | ASSLPGTEAF
- | TRBJ1-5 | TRBV7-2 | - | ASSLGGGGERNQPQH
- | TRBJ2-1 | TRBV11-2 | TRBD2 | ASSGPSGQEQF
- | TRBJ2-7 | TRBV28 | - | ASSLRLSTYLSYEQY
few | TRBJ1-1 | TRBV7-2 | TRBD1 | ASSSHRGANTEAF
- | TRBJ2-6 | TRBV5-1 | - | ASNEGGSTGANVLT
- | TRBJ1-6 | TRBV5-8 | TRBD1 | ASSTGRDRGSFSPLH
once | TRBJ2-3 | TRBV5-4 | - | ASSLGWPSSTDTQY
- | TRBJ1-2 | TRBV7-2 | TRBD1 | ASSRGQAYGYT
- | TRBJ2-7 | TRBV28 | TRBD2 | ASSHGRVGEQY
- | TRBJ2-1 | TRBV4-3 | TRBD2 | ASSPGTSGYNEQF
- | TRBJ2-5 | TRBV2 | - | ASSDETSRETQY
few | TRBJ2-1 | TRBV2 | TRBD2 | ASISREGGGEQF
- | TRBJ2-5 | TRBV6-1 | TRBD1 | ASSEARGQEETQY
- | TRBJ2-1 | TRBV5-6 | TRBD2 | ASSSGTSVDEQF
few | TRBJ2-2 | TRBV5-1 | - | ASSETRGTTGELF
- | TRBJ2-4 | TRBV20-1 | TRBD2 | SAATSDLWY
once | TRBJ1-2 | TRBV30 | - | AWTAGVGRESYT
- | TRBJ2-2 | TRBV28 | TRBD1 | ASSLTGTNTGELF
few | TRBJ1-1 | TRBV28 | - | ASSSPGRGTEAF
- | TRBJ1-1 | TRBV18 | - | ASSRSEVNTEAF
- | TRBJ2-7 | TRBV28 | TRBD2 | ASSLSRGGEQY
- | TRBJ2-3 | TRBV28 | - | ASSHSDTQY
- | TRBJ2-2 | TRBV10-3 | - | AISESESLATNTGELF
- | TRBJ2-2 | TRBV11-3 | - | ASRPPG
- | TRBJ2-7 | TRBV6-1 | TRBD1 | ASTRDRSGYEQY
few | TRBJ2-5 | TRBV9 | TRBD1 | ASSVSGTGRETQY
once | TRBJ2-7 | TRBV7-2 | - | ASSLDTVLGEQY
- | TRBJ1-5 | TRBV28 | - | ASSSRGGTNQPQH
- | - | TRBV18 | - | ASSPGLLDEQY
once | TRBJ1-5 | TRBV4-1 | - | ASSQAEGGYQPQH
once | TRBJ2-2 | TRBV27 | TRBD1 | ASTPFRDRGTGELF
- | TRBJ1-2 | TRBV9 | - | ASSVDGQYGYT
- | TRBJ2-4 | TRBV11-2 | - | ASSPITGKNSQY
- | TRBJ2-7 | TRBV28 | TRBD1 | ASQGQGGEQY
- | TRBJ2-3 | TRBV5-6 | - | ASSLQGQVDTQY
- | TRBJ2-2 | TRBV4-3 | - | ASSQDDFNTGELF
- | TRBJ2-7 | TRBV2 | TRBD2 | ASSEEGTSVHEQY
- | TRBJ1-2 | TRBV7-8 | TRBD1 | ASSSPQGGYGYT
- | TRBJ1-5 | TRBV5-1 | TRBD1 | ASSYGQGNQPQH
- | TRBJ1-2 | TRBV6-5 | - | ASSYSTATGGYGYT
few | TRBJ2-6 | TRBV6-4 | - | ASSDSSVSGANVLT
- | TRBJ1-5 | TRBV29-1 | - | RRYDSEDQPQH
- | TRBJ2-7 | TRBV6-5 | - | ASANPGNSYEQY
- | TRBJ2-2 | TRBV18 | TRBD1 | ASSPTGGAGLNTGELF
few | TRBJ1-4 | TRBV19 | TRBD1 | ASREGGGQGMRRNEKLF
once | TRBJ2-7 | TRBV9 | - | ASSVGQSTSYEQY
- | TRBJ1-1 | TRBV27 | TRBD1 | ASSSRRTGSTEAF
few | TRBJ2-7 | TRBV28 | - | ASSLFPVEQY
few | TRBJ2-1 | TRBV19 | TRBD2 | ATWTSGSAEQF
- | TRBJ1-6 | TRBV30 | TRBD1 | AWAGTGFPYNSPLH